What follows are 20 T cell receptor beta chains derived from one specimen sequenced in a study of T cell clonality in common variable immunodeficiency. Findings of the study overall: In common variable immunodeficiency, TCR beta chains reportedly carried fewer deletions and N-nucleotide insertions.

No antigen has been assigned to these receptors. TCRdb's table, derived via immunoSEQ multiplex PCR, lists solely in-frame clones and lacks some. Altogether about 33,000 clones were found in the sample, and no singletons occur. Sequenced sample: peripheral blood mononuclear cells. The receptors here all came from a human donor with common variable immunodeficiency.

The covered CDR3 bases are TGTGCCAGCAGGGCGACAGGGCTCTATGGC. Protein sequence: CASRATGLYG. The complete CDR3 sequence is CASRATGLYGYTF. The V and J genes are TRBV2 and TRBJ1-2; 7 bases align to TRBD1. The DNA ends 3 residues before the CDR3 does, and the rest of the CDR3 is filled in from the germline J gene. The CDR3 is 13 amino acids. Germline assignment: CDR1 SNHLY and CDR2 FYNNEI. V was clipped by 6 bases and J by 4 bases; unmatched bases: 5. The full variable domain, completed using reference TRBV2 and TRBJ1-2, is EPEVTQTPSHQVTQMGQEVILRCVPISNHLYFYWYRQILGQKVEFLVSFYNNEISEKSEIFDDQFSVERPDGSNFTLKIRSTKLEDSAMYFCASRATGLYGYTFGSGTRLTVV.

This clone has more than one count but fewer than ten. The read is 3 residues too short to cover the CDR3 end, so that end is filled in from the germline J gene. The chain employs TRBV18 and TRBJ1-2; tentative D call: TRBD1 (5 bases). The V end was cut by 2 bases, the J end by 5 bases, with 6 bases between. The CDR3 is 12 residues long. CDR1 is KGHSH, CDR2 LQKENI, per germline. Partial CDR3 DNA: TGTGCCAGCTCACCATCAGGGTATGGC. The encoded protein is CASSPSGYG. The full CDR3 reads CASSPSGYGYTF. Drawing the rest from reference TRBV18 and TRBJ1-2, the complete variable domain is NAGVMQNPRHLVRRRGQEARLRCSPMKGHSHVYWYRQLPEEGLKFMVYLQKENIIDESGMPKERFSAEFPKEGPSILRIQQVVRGDSAAYFCASSPSGYGYTFGSGTRLTVV.

Comments on this clone: With the read ending 3 residues before the CDR3 end, the germline J gene is used to fill in that end. This sequence joins TRBV2 and TRBJ1-6; D might be TRBD1 (5 bases). The CDR3 spans 16 residues. Germline assignment: CDR1 SNHLY and CDR2 FYNNEI. The V and J ends lost 8 bases and 9 bases respectively, with 23 bases between them. The CDR3 is CASAQFVGGGGSPLHF. The DNA read from the CDR3 is TGTGCCAGCGCCCAGTTTGTGGGGGGGGGAGGTTCACCC.

At least ten counts were recorded for this clone. The read ends 3 residues early relative to the CDR3; the germline J gene fills the gap. V and J are TRBV18 and TRBJ2-7, with D tentatively TRBD1 (6 bases). V shed 2 bases and J shed 2 bases, with 10 bases lying between them. The CDR3 runs to 14 residues. Germline V gene data show CDR1 as KGHSH and CDR2 as LQKENI. CDR3 residues: CASSPFRGAYEQYF. CDR3 bases read: TGTGCCAGCTCACCATTCAGGGGAGCCTACGAG.

This clone came up a few times. The read finishes 3 residues shy of the CDR3 end, and the germline J gene is used to complete it. The chain joins TRBV18 to TRBJ1-1; tentative D call: TRBD1 (5 bases). This CDR3 comprises 15 residues. Germline CDR1 reads KGHSH; CDR2 reads LQKENI. Trimming took 5 bases from V and 3 from J, leaving 16 bases between them. The CDR3 bases that were read are TGTGCCAGCTCAAGCCAGGGAAAAGGGTACACTGAA. Translated: CASSSQGKGYTE. The whole CDR3 protein is CASSSQGKGYTEAFF.

This clone has just a few counts. The read stops 3 residues short of the end of the CDR3; the missing end is completed from the germline J gene. This chain connects TRBV6-1 to TRBJ2-5; D uncertain. Germline CDR1 and CDR2: MNHNS and SASEGT. The CDR3 extends over 11 amino acids. Partial CDR3 DNA: TGTGCCAGCAGTGTTGGCGGAACC. This encodes CASSVGGT. The full CDR3 protein reads CASSVGGTQYF.

A few counts support this clone. Read sequence stops 3 residues before the CDR3 end, and the germline J gene provides the missing end. The chain has TRBV18 and TRBJ2-7, with D hard to call. Germline loops: CDR1 KGHSH, CDR2 LQKENI. V gave up 0 bases and J gave up 1 base, with 7 bases separating them. This CDR3 contains 14 residues. This chain's CDR3 is CASSPPAESYEQYF. The sequenced part of the CDR3 DNA is TGTGCCAGCTCACCACCGGCGGAATCCTACGAG.

On this clone itself: The sequenced fragment ends 3 residues before the CDR3 boundary, so the rest is inferred from the germline J gene. The chain employs TRBV6-1 and TRBJ1-4, with D possibly matching TRBD1 (6 bases). Germline V gene lookup returns CDR1 MNHNS and CDR2 SASEGT. Trimming pared 2 bases from V and 4 bases from J, leaving 14 bases between. This CDR3 is built from 16 residues. CDR3 in amino acids: CASSENQDRSNEKLFF. CDR3 DNA (partial): TGTGCCAGCAGTGAAAATCAGGACAGAAGTAATGAAAAA.

Points on this clone: The read ends 3 residues early relative to the CDR3; the germline J gene fills the gap. The V gene is TRBV18, the J gene TRBJ2-7; 10 bases align to TRBD1. Germline V gene data show CDR1 as KGHSH and CDR2 as LQKENI. CDR3 length: 14 residues. J lost 5 bases, V lost 5 bases, and 6 bases had no gene match. The chain's CDR3 is CASSSGQGNHEQYF. The covered CDR3 bases are TGTGCCAGCTCATCGGGACAGGGGAACCACGAG.

This clone has at least ten counts. Read sequence stops 3 residues before the CDR3 end, and the germline J gene provides the missing end. The chain uses TRBV12-3 or TRBV12-4 and TRBJ1-1, with D possibly matching TRBD1 (5 bases). This CDR3 contains 16 residues. Trimming shortened V by 7 bases and J by 0 bases, and 18 bases separated the two germline ends. The CDR3 DNA, read in part, is TGTGCCAGCACTTCCCCTGGCGAGACAGTGAACACTGAA. This codes for CASTSPGETVNTE. The whole CDR3 protein is CASTSPGETVNTEAFF.

This clone was seen ten or more times. The missing CDR3 end, 3 residues past where the read stops, is filled in from the germline J gene. The V and J genes are TRBV20-1 and TRBJ1-1, with TRBD1 as a possible D gene (5 bases). The CDR3 consists of 13 residues. In germline, CDR1 is DFQATT, CDR2 SNEGSKA (reference sequence). The V and J ends lost 6 bases and 6 bases respectively, with 17 bases between them. The part of the CDR3 DNA that was read is TGCAGTGCCCCTGGGGGGAAGACGGCTGAA. Its protein product is CSAPGGKTAE. The full CDR3 is CSAPGGKTAEAFF.

This clone was observed many times. The CDR3 is cut off 3 residues early in the read; its end comes from the germline J gene. This rearrangement joins TRBV7-9 to TRBJ1-1; 11 positions agree with TRBD1. The CDR3 extends over 14 amino acids. V lost 5 bases, J lost 6 bases, and 5 bases stayed unmatched. CDR1 is SEHNR and CDR2 is FQNEAQ in the germline V gene (reference sequence). Incomplete CDR3 DNA: TGTGCCAGCAGCCATCCGGGACAGGGGGCTGAA. Amino acids: CASSHPGQGAE. The full CDR3 is CASSHPGQGAEAFF.

By its share, this clone is medium-sized. The missing CDR3 end, 3 residues past where the read stops, is filled in from the germline J gene. The chain uses TRBV30 and TRBJ1-1, with 8 nucleotides matching TRBD1. This CDR3 contains 18 residues. The germline V gene encodes CDR1 GTSNPN and CDR2 SVGIG (reference sequence). Losses at the gene ends were 0 bases for V and 4 bases for J; bases not matched to a gene: 16. The covered CDR3 bases are TGTGCCTGGAGTGTACTACCCGGGCAGGGGGCTATAGGCACTGAA. Protein: CAWSVLPGQGAIGTE. The CDR3 reads in full as CAWSVLPGQGAIGTEAFF.

On this clone: The read terminates 3 residues ahead of where the CDR3 ends, so the germline J gene completes it. The chain is built from TRBV10-2 and TRBJ2-1; TRBD2 matches 11 bases. V was pared by 7 bases and J by 7 bases, with 6 bases of the junction left unmatched. There are 14 residues in the CDR3. The germline gives CDR1 WSHSY, CDR2 SAAADI. CDR3 DNA, as far as it was read: TGCGCCAGCATGGGTAGCGGGGGGGCTAATGAG. It specifies CASMGSGGANE. The entire CDR3 sequence reads CASMGSGGANEQFF.

Relative to its sample, this clone is medium-sized (0.01 to 0.1%). The read falls 3 residues short of the CDR3 end, and the missing part is taken from the germline J gene. This rearrangement joins TRBV9 to TRBJ2-6; 9 bases align to TRBD1. The CDR3 covers 20 residues. Trimming removed 3 bases from V and 0 bases from J; junction bases left unmatched: 13. In germline, CDR1 is SGDLS, CDR2 YYNGEE. CDR3 region: CASSDSSTGGYPSGANVLTF. CDR3 DNA, as far as it was read: TGTGCCAGCAGCGATTCATCGACAGGGGGTTATCCCTCTGGGGCCAACGTC.

This clone occurred many times. The read comes to an end 3 residues before the CDR3 does, leaving the germline J gene to fill in the end. This sequence joins TRBV19 and TRBJ1-1; D might be TRBD1 (5 bases). Trimming took 6 bases from V and 2 from J, leaving 16 bases between them. CDR1 and CDR2 (germline): LNHDA, SQIVND (reference sequence). The CDR3 is made up of 15 amino acids. The CDR3: CASSPRVPGNTEAFF. Partial CDR3 DNA: TGTGCCAGTAGCCCCAGGGTCCCCGGAAACACTGAA.

In the case of this clone: The read comes to an end 3 residues before the CDR3 does, leaving the germline J gene to fill in the end. J is TRBJ1-3 and V is TRBV19; maybe TRBD1 (6 bases). Trimming took off 7 bases at V and 4 bases at J, with 11 bases between the two ends. The CDR3 is 13 amino acids. Germline loops: CDR1 LNHDA, CDR2 SQIVND (reference sequence). This CDR3 is CASTSQGGNTIYF. Incomplete CDR3 DNA: TGTGCCAGTACCTCACAGGGAGGAAACACC.

Ten or more counts support this clone. Sequencing ends 3 residues short of the CDR3 end; the germline J gene provides the rest. The chain is built from TRBV19 and TRBJ1-1; TRBD1 matches at 8 bases. The CDR3 totals 15 residues. V shed 5 bases and J 2 bases; nucleotides not matched to a gene: 7. Germline-derived CDR1 and CDR2 are LNHDA and SQIVND (reference sequence). CDR3 sequence: CASSSGQGGNTEAFF. CDR3 bases read: TGTGCCAGTAGTTCCGGACAGGGAGGTAACACTGAA. The whole variable domain, filled in from reference TRBV19 and TRBJ1-1, reads DGGITQSPKYLFRKEGQNVTLSCEQNLNHDAMYWYRQDPGQGLRLIYYSQIVNDFQKGDIAEGYSVSREKKESFPLTVTSAQKNPTAFYLCASSSGQGGNTEAFFGQGTRLTVV.

This clone has a handful of counts. The part of the CDR3 DNA that was read is TGTGCCAGCAGTGAGCAGGGGGCGGATGGC. Protein product: CASSEQGADG. The CDR3 as a whole reads CASSEQGADGYTF. The genes are TRBV6-1 and TRBJ1-2; 8 positions agree with TRBD1. The read comes to an end 3 residues before the CDR3 does, leaving the germline J gene to fill in the end. The CDR3 totals 13 residues. Per the germline V gene, CDR1 is MNHNS and CDR2 is SASEGT. V was clipped by 3 bases and J by 6 bases; unmatched bases: 3.

The table lists this clone with a few counts. The sequenced fragment ends 3 residues before the CDR3 boundary, so the rest is inferred from the germline J gene. The chain couples TRBV19 to TRBJ1-1; 10 nucleotides align to TRBD1. The CDR3 is 13 amino acids. The V gene's germline CDR1 is LNHDA and CDR2 SQIVND (reference sequence). The sequenced CDR3 bases are TGTGCCAGTAGTAGACAGGGGGCCGGGGAA. Amino acid sequence: CASSRQGAGE. The full CDR3 protein is CASSRQGAGEAFF.